The entry below describes one T cell receptor (beta chain). Its target is not known. This entry comes from a study of T cell responses to AZD1222 COVID-19 vaccine. Some clones are missing from TCRdb's copy, which holds only in-frame ones; the method was immunoSEQ multiplex PCR. The data hold about 180,000 clones, with about 90% observed a single time. Losses at the gene ends were 1 base for V and 3 bases for J; bases not matched to a gene: 4. Germline V lookup: CDR1 SGHTA, CDR2 FQGNSA. The CDR3 has 15 residues. Study-wide findings and caveats: Repertoire samples came only from after the peak T cell response.

This rearrangement joins TRBV7-2 to TRBJ2-7; 9 bases map to TRBD2. This specimen was peripheral blood, taken 28 days after the second AZD1222 dose. The receptor was isolated from an adult who received the AZD1222 COVID-19 vaccine. DNA of the CDR3: TGTGCCAGCAGCTTAGTTGGGACTAGCAGCTACGAGCAGTACTTC. Its translation is CASSLVGTSSYEQYF.